This T cell receptor (beta chain) was sequenced during a study of CD8+ T cells in alopecia areata. For the study at large: C3H/HeJ donors with spontaneous alopecia, about 6-12 months old, supplied skin grafts to approximately 6-11-week-old female C3H/HeJ mice. Study results and caveats: The study found higher clonality in lesional than normal scalp, especially in alopecia totalis/universalis. Patients showed less clear TCR sequence sharing than mice, possibly partly because of HLA diversity.

The CDR3 spans 15 residues. Germline CDR1 is FNHDT and CDR2 is SITEND (reference sequence). V shed 3 bases, J shed 1 base, and the junction held 1 base outside the gene matches. It was with CD4, CD8alpha, NKG2D, NKG2ACE and other markers that pooled cutaneous lymph node cells were sorted. About this clone: Its cognate antigen is unknown. Gene names follow the mouse nomenclature. The CDR3 goes on 4 residues after the read ends, and that part is filled in from the germline J gene.

Sequencing templates came from extracted RNA that was reverse transcribed into cDNA. Data came from immunoSEQ multiplex PCR; TCRdb stores just in-frame clones and leaves some out. The sample counts approximately 280,000 clones, none seen once; the ten largest own 1.2%. The origin of this receptor is a C3H/HeJ mouse with alopecia areata. The strain's MHC: H2-k. V is TRBV19 and J is TRBJ2-3; 11 bases align to TRBD1. Sequenced: CD4+ T cells sorted from a lymph node. The CDR3 sequence: CASSRGQGGAETLYF. The CDR3 bases that were read are TGTGCCAGCAGTAGGGGACAGGGGGGTGCAGAA.